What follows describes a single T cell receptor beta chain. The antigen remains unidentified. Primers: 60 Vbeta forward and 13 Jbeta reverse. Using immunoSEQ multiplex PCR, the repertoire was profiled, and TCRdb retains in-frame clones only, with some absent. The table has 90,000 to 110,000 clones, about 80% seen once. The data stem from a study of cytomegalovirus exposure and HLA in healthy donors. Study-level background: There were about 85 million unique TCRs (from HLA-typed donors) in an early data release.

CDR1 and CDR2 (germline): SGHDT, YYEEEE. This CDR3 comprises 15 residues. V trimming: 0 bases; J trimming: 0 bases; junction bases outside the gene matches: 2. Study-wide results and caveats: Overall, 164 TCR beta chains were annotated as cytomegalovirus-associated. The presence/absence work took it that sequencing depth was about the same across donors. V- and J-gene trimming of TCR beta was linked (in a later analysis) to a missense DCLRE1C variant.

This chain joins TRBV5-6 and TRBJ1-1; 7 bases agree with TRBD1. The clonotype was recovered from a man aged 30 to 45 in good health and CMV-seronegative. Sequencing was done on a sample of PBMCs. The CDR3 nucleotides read TGTGCCAGCAGCTTGGCAGGGGGTATGAACACTGAAGCTTTCTTT. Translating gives CASSLAGGMNTEAFF.